This T cell receptor (beta chain) is from a study of T cells in Graves' hyperthyroidism and ophthalmopathy. The germline V gene has CDR1 MNHNS and CDR2 SASEGT. This CDR3 contains 14 residues. V shed 2 bases, J shed 10 bases, and the junction held 5 bases outside the gene matches. Lactation, pregnancy, other autoimmune disease or uncontrolled infection excluded patients. TCR beta CDR3 regions were amplified from RNA transcripts. HTBI primers drove first-round RT-PCR of the TCR CDR3. TCRdb re-derived calls from the multiplex PCR reads in MiXCR, one entry per CDR3 protein. The sample lists about 520,000 distinct CDR3 sequences; less than 25% were seen once. There are many counts of this clonotype.

The genes are TRBV6-1 and TRBJ1-6; 7 bases agree with TRBD1. The source of this sequence is a young man with Graves' hyperthyroidism. The sample comprised blood. In DNA form, the CDR3 reads TGTGCCAGCAGTGAAAAGGGGGCTCAGTCACCCCTCCACTTT. It codes for CASSEKGAQSPLHF.